Sequencing of this TCR beta chain was carried out in a study of OX40 agonist ivuxolimab in advanced cancers. Study-wide results and caveats: Antigen specificity remained undetermined for the expanded peripheral T cells. Blood T cells, both CD4+ and CD8+, expanded clonally by week 6 at 0.1 to 3.0 mg/kg.

The CDR3 runs to 15 residues. The germline V gene has CDR1 MNHEY and CDR2 SVGAGI. V lost 6 bases to trimming and J lost 5 bases; unmatched junction nucleotides: 13. Worth noting for this clone: What it binds is unknown.

Libraries were prepared by immunoSEQ multiplex PCR; TCRdb keeps only in-frame clonotypes and omits some of them. The sample holds around 71,000 clones, 70% to 90% seen once. This clonotype was obtained from an adult with an advanced solid tumor such as melanoma, head and neck, liver or kidney cancer. This material consisted of CD4+ or CD8+ T cells sorted from blood, taken in a trial of the OX40 agonist ivuxolimab. The chain combines TRBV6-5 with TRBJ2-7; 7 bases are shared with TRBD2. The CDR3 DNA sequence: TGTGCCAGCAGGGCAAGACTAGCTCCAGCGAACGAGCAGTACTTC. It yields the protein CASRARLAPANEQYF.